Here is one T cell receptor beta chain with its context. The antigen is unknown. Data came from immunoSEQ multiplex PCR; TCRdb stores just in-frame clones and leaves some out. Seen here are 80,000 to 85,000 clones, around 92% observed once, and the top ten hold 0.1%. This sample is part of a study of graft-versus-host responses after intestinal transplantation. For the study at large: Those transplanted obtained multivisceral, liver-intestinal, or isolated intestinal grafts. Following induction with anti-thymocyte globulin, all recipients were given tacrolimus and steroids for approximately three years. Findings and limits, study-wide: In patients with graft-donor T cell macrochimerism, allograft graft-versus-host to host-versus-graft clonal ratios were high. Present in recipient marrow, GvH clones included some that appeared first in ileum or blood.

Trimming stripped 3 bases from V and 0 bases from J, with 10 bases between. Germline values: CDR1 SGDLS, CDR2 YYNGEE. The CDR3 runs to 15 residues. The chain couples TRBV9 to TRBJ2-1; D is perhaps TRBD2 (6 bases). Sequencing was performed on unstimulated CD4+ T cells sorted from spleen or lymph node cells, taken before intestinal transplant. This clonotype was sampled from a human donor who received an intestinal transplant. DNA for the CDR3: TGTGCCAGCAGCGCGGGGGTGCCCTCCTACAATGAGCAGTTCTTC. Residues: CASSAGVPSYNEQFF. The full variable domain, in which reference TRBV9 and TRBJ2-1 provide the parts outside the CDR3, is DSGVTQTPKHLITATGQRVTLRCSPRSGDLSVYWYQQSLDQGLQFLIQYYNGEERAKGNILERFSAQQFPDLHSELNLSSLELGDSALYFCASSAGVPSYNEQFFGPGTRLTVL.